Each of the 12 T cell receptor beta chains below was sequenced from the same sample in a study of spatial heterogeneity in lung cancer. Specified time point: sample taken at primary tumor resection. TCRdb re-analysed the 5' RACE reads in MiXCR, keeping a single row per CDR3 protein. This repertoire shows fewer than 5,500 distinct CDR3 sequences, about 3.9% found once; its top ten account for 9.5% to 15%. The material sequenced was normal lung tissue next to the tumor, taken at surgery. The receptors originated from a male donor with early-stage non-small cell lung cancer.

By its share, this clonotype is medium-sized. J is TRBJ2-1 and V is TRBV7-9; unclear D gene. The CDR3 spans 13 residues. Trimming took 1 base from V and 6 from J, leaving 7 bases between them. Germline V CDR1 and CDR2: SEHNR, FQNEAQ (reference sequence). CDR3 sequence reads: CASSLVGLNEQFF. In DNA form, the CDR3 reads TGTGCCAGCAGCTTAGTTGGCCTCAATGAGCAGTTCTTC.

This clonotype showed up many times. The chain carries TRBV29-1 and TRBJ2-7; TRBD2 matches 8 bases. The ends lost 5 bases at V and 0 bases at J; junction bases unmatched: 9. In germline, CDR1 is SQVTM, CDR2 ANQGSEA. This CDR3 has 15 amino acids. This CDR3 reads CSVPKDSGNSYEQYF. The CDR3 bases are TGCAGCGTTCCCAAGGATAGCGGGAACTCCTACGAGCAGTACTTC.

This clonotype is termed medium-sized. This chain joins TRBV6-1 and TRBJ2-1; D is possibly TRBD2 (5 bases). Germline values: CDR1 MNHNS, CDR2 SASEGT. This CDR3 is 12 amino acids long. The germline V and J ends were trimmed by 5 bases and 8 bases, with 10 bases remaining between them. CDR3 sequence reads: CASSISGYEQFF. CDR3 bases: TGTGCCAGCAGTATCTCGGGGTATGAGCAGTTCTTC.

This clonotype is medium-sized by share. V and J are TRBV4-2 and TRBJ2-5; TRBD2 matches 7 bases. The CDR3 sequence is 14 residues long. The V and J ends lost 5 bases and 4 bases, in that order; junction bases with no gene match: 7. In germline, CDR1 is LGHNA, CDR2 YNFKEQ. CDR3 loop: CASSGEGSVETQYF. CDR3 DNA sequence: TGTGCCAGCAGCGGGGAGGGGTCGGTAGAGACCCAGTACTTC.

Many counts were recorded for this clonotype. The rearrangement joins TRBV9 to TRBJ2-3; TRBD1 matches at 9 bases. The CDR3 runs 14 residues. V lost 4 bases and J lost 6; bases outside the gene matches: 6. Germline V gene data show CDR1 as SGDLS and CDR2 as YYNGEE. CDR3 DNA: TGTGCCAGCAGCATAACAGGGGGCGCGGATACGCAGTATTTT. Translating it yields CASSITGGADTQYF.

By proportion, this clonotype is medium-sized. The rearrangement joins TRBV20-1 to TRBJ1-1; D may be TRBD1 (6 bases). V lost 5 bases and J lost 4, with 14 bases in between. The CDR3 runs 13 residues. Germline V gives CDR1 DFQATT, CDR2 SNEGSKA (reference sequence). CDR3 DNA sequence: TGCAGTGCTTGGGGGGCTGGGGGCACTGAAGCTTTCTTT. Translation: CSAWGAGGTEAFF.

By frequency in the sample, this clonotype is medium-sized (0.01 to 0.1%). This chain links TRBV6-5 with TRBJ1-1, with D perhaps TRBD1 (5 bases). The CDR3 loop spans 14 amino acids. CDR1 and CDR2 (germline): MNHEY, SVGAGI. Trimming cost V 6 bases and J 0 bases, with 11 bases left between them. The DNA for the CDR3 is TGTGCCAGCAGCTGGGGCAGCCTGAACACTGAAGCTTTCTTT. Protein product: CASSWGSLNTEAFF.

This clonotype has at least ten counts. The chain employs TRBV20-1 and TRBJ1-3, with TRBD1 identical over 9 bases. Germline V gives CDR1 DFQATT, CDR2 SNEGSKA (reference sequence). The V and J ends lost 5 bases and 0 bases, in that order; junction bases with no gene match: 5. The CDR3 sequence is 15 residues long. CDR3 DNA: TGCAGTGCTGGACAGGGGACCCCCTCTGGAAACACCATATATTTT. Protein sequence: CSAGQGTPSGNTIYF.

By frequency in the sample, this clonotype is medium-sized. V usage is TRBV7-2 and J usage is TRBJ1-5; no reliable D call. Trimming stripped 5 bases from V and 4 bases from J, with 15 bases between. Germline values: CDR1 SGHTA, CDR2 FQGNSA. This CDR3 has 15 amino acids. Here the CDR3 DNA reads TGTGCCAGCAGCCCGACATGGTCGGTGAATCAGCCCCAGCATTTT. Amino acids: CASSPTWSVNQPQHF. Looking up the rest from reference TRBV7-2 and TRBJ1-5 gives the full variable domain: GAGVSQSPSNKVTEKGKDVELRCDPISGHTALYWYRQSLGQGLEFLIYFQGNSAPDKSGLPSDRFSAERTGGSVSTLTIQRTQQEDSAVYLCASSPTWSVNQPQHFGDGTRLSIL.

This clonotype rates as medium-sized. This chain joins TRBV4-2 and TRBJ2-5; the match to TRBD2 covers 15 bases. Trimming removed 5 bases from V and 4 bases from J; junction bases left unmatched: 5. The CDR3 contains 16 residues. CDR1 LGHNA and CDR2 YNFKEQ come from the germline V gene. The CDR3 spells CASSSRTSGRGETQYF. The CDR3 DNA reads TGTGCCAGCAGCTCCCGGACTAGCGGGAGGGGAGAGACCCAGTACTTC.

Judged by abundance, this clonotype is medium-sized. The CDR3 nucleotides read TGCGCCAGCAGCTTCGTCGGACAGGGGAGGAACACTGAAGCTTTCTTT. This sequence encodes CASSFVGQGRNTEAFF. The V and J genes are TRBV5-1 and TRBJ1-1; TRBD1 matches 9 bases. Germline CDR1 and CDR2: SGHRS and YFSETQ. This CDR3 contains 16 residues. The V gene end was trimmed by 2 bases and the J gene end by 1 base; junction bases not matched to a gene: 6. Supplemented by reference TRBV5-1 and TRBJ1-1, the full variable domain reads KAGVTQTPRYLIKTRGQQVTLSCSPISGHRSVSWYQQTPGQGLQFLFEYFSETQRNKGNFPGRFSGRQFSNSRSEMNVSTLELGDSALYLCASSFVGQGRNTEAFFGQGTRLTVV.

This clonotype was observed many times. V gene TRBV5-1 combines with J gene TRBJ2-1, with a tentative D call TRBD2 (6 bases). V was clipped by 3 bases and J by 4 bases, with 8 bases between them. The CDR3 consists of 13 residues. Germline loops: CDR1 SGHRS, CDR2 YFSETQ. This CDR3 is CASSWGGYNEQFF. The CDR3 DNA is TGCGCCAGCAGCTGGGGAGGTTACAATGAGCAGTTCTTC.